The text below deals with one T cell receptor beta chain. This entry is derived from a study of blood T cell repertoires in COVID-19. Study-wide background: Acute and convalescent COVID-19 samples came from the United States, Italy and Spain. From T cells, B-cell-depleted T cells, or PBMCs came the material, which was cDNA or gDNA.

The trim removed 4 bases at V and 5 bases at J, leaving 12 bases unmatched. Germline CDR1 reads SGHKS; CDR2 reads YYEKEE (reference sequence). This CDR3 is built from 16 residues. The authors' processing: Using reference gene primer amplification, nucleated cell counts were estimated. Sequencing used immunoSEQ multiplex PCR; TCRdb keeps in-frame clones, though not all of them. V and J calls and clone size come straight from that table; D and trimming were deduced from the DNA. Here the sample spans a few hundred thousand clones, approximately 90% being singletons. Within the 2 weeks before study entry, each person in the exposed group met a COVID-19 case.

The specimen sequenced was PBMCs or T cells enriched from blood (not recorded which). This chain links TRBV5-5 with TRBJ2-5, with 9 bases fitting TRBD2. The TCR sequence derives from a woman aged 18-30 years who had been exposed to COVID-19. The CDR3: CASSPPGKAGGETQYF. The DNA of the CDR3 is TGTGCCAGCAGCCCTCCAGGGAAGGCGGGAGGGGAGACCCAGTACTTC.